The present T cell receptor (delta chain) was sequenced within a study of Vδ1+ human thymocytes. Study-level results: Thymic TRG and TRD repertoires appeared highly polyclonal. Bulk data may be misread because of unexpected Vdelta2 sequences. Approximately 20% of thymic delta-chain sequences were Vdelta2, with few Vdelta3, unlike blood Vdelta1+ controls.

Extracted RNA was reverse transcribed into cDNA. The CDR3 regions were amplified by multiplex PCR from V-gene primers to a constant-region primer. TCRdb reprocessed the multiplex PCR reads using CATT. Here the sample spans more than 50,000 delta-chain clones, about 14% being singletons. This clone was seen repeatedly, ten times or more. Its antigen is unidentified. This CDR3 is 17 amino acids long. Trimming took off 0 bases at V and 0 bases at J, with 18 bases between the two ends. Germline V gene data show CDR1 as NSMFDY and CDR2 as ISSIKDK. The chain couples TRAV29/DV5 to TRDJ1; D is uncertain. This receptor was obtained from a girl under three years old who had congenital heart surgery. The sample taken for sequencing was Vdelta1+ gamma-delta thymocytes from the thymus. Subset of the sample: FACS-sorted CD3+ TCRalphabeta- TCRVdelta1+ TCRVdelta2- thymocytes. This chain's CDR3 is CAASAGREWAYTDKLIF. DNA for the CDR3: TGTGCAGCAAGCGCGGGTCGCGAGTGGGCTTACACCGATAAACTCATCTTT.